This entry lists 21 T cell receptor beta chains sequenced from one sample in a study of control samples from healthy donors and cancer patients. Method: immunoSEQ multiplex PCR; TCRdb's copy keeps in-frame clones and lacks some. The table records 180,000 or so clones, 91% of them present only once. Sequences were obtained from blood. Every receptor here comes from a woman in her thirties in good health.

The rearrangement links TRBV4-2 to TRBJ1-1; 8 bases map to TRBD1. V lost 3 bases to trimming and J lost 4 bases; unmatched junction nucleotides: 4. The CDR3 extends over 14 amino acids. CDR1 is LGHNA, CDR2 YNFKEQ, per germline. This CDR3 is CASSQATGGTEAFF. In DNA, the CDR3 is TGTGCCAGCAGCCAGGCAACAGGGGGCACTGAAGCTTTCTTT.

V usage is TRBV18 and J usage is TRBJ1-6; possible D gene TRBD1, 5 bases. CDR3 size: 13 residues. V lost 6 bases and J 7 bases, leaving 10 bases between the germline ends. CDR1 and CDR2 (germline): KGHSH, LQKENI. CDR3 amino acids: CASSQQENSPLHF. CDR3 nucleotides: TGTGCCAGCTCGCAACAGGAGAATTCACCCCTCCACTTT.

In regard to this clone: Its ends do not fully match the called genes, so a read error is possible. The sample has other DNA sequences that encode this CDR3 too. The chain links TRBV19 to TRBJ2-1; D possibly matches TRBD1 or TRBD2 (5 bases each). Germline V gene data show CDR1 as LNHDA and CDR2 as SQIVND (reference sequence). This CDR3 spans 15 amino acids. In DNA, the CDR3 is TGTGCCAGTAGCATAGGGACGGGGTCCTACAATGAGCAGTTCTTC. Protein: CASSIGTGSYNEQFF.

This chain joins TRBV4-1 and TRBJ1-4, with 7 nucleotides matching TRBD1. Germline V lookup: CDR1 MGHRA, CDR2 YSYEKL. This CDR3 spans 16 amino acids. Losses at the gene ends were 1 base for V and 7 bases for J; bases not matched to a gene: 9. The DNA for the CDR3 is TGCGCCAGCAGCCAAGGACAGGGAAGGGGAAGTGAAAAACTGTTTTTT. It encodes CASSQGQGRGSEKLFF.

The CDR3 nucleotides are TGTGCCAGCAGCCCCATAGCGGGAGGGTTCGCCAATGAGCAGTTCTTC. Protein product: CASSPIAGGFANEQFF. This rearrangement joins TRBV7-2 to TRBJ2-1; 11 positions match TRBD2. CDR1 is SGHTA and CDR2 is FQGNSA in the germline V gene. Trimming at V came to 5 bases and at J to 6 bases, leaving 9 bases not matched to a gene. The CDR3 is made up of 16 amino acids.

The chain combines TRBV4-3 with TRBJ1-4; 7 bases match TRBD1. The trim removed 6 bases at V and 5 bases at J, leaving 3 bases unmatched. This CDR3 is 13 amino acids long. From germline, CDR1 is LGHNA and CDR2 YSLEER. The CDR3 protein is CASRGTVNEKLFF. The CDR3 DNA sequence: TGCGCCAGCAGGGGGACAGTAAATGAAAAACTGTTTTTT.

This clone was found once. V usage is TRBV3-1 (or the pseudogene TRBV3-2) and J usage is TRBJ1-2; D is possibly TRBD1 (6 bases). The CDR3 is 12 amino acids. V lost 5 bases and J lost 8, with 12 bases in between. Germline CDR1 LGHDT, CDR2 YNNKEL (reference sequence). CDR3 protein: CASSGGAGGYTF. Here the CDR3 DNA reads TGTGCCAGCAGCGGGGGGGCGGGAGGCTACACCTTC.

The V and J genes are TRBV12-3 or TRBV12-4 and TRBJ2-7; D not certain. The CDR3 has 13 amino acids. V was cut by 3 bases and J by 2 bases, with 8 bases left in between. The CDR3 sequence: CASSLDPPYEQYF. Written as DNA, the CDR3 is TGTGCCAGCAGTTTGGATCCACCCTACGAGCAGTACTTC.

This sequence joins TRBV4-2 and TRBJ2-3; D is possibly TRBD2 (6 bases). CDR3 length equals 14 residues. The V end lost 1 base, the J end lost 4 bases, and 9 bases lay between the germline ends. The germline V gene has CDR1 LGHNA and CDR2 YNFKEQ. Written as DNA, the CDR3 is TGTGCCAGCAGCCAAGGGGACTCTGCAGATACGCAGTATTTT. Translating gives CASSQGDSADTQYF.

The V and J genes are TRBV2 and TRBJ2-3, with 10 bases aligning to TRBD1. The length of the CDR3 is 14 residues. J lost 4 bases, V lost 6 bases, and 4 bases had no gene match. Per the germline V gene, CDR1 is SNHLY and CDR2 is FYNNEI. The CDR3 is CASSRDRGPDTQYF. The CDR3 coding sequence is TGTGCCAGCAGCCGGGACAGGGGTCCAGATACGCAGTATTTT.

This clone has a single count. The V call is TRBV7-6, the J call TRBJ1-4, with 8 nucleotides matching TRBD1. The CDR3 has 14 residues. The junction had 7 bases not matched to a gene; V was cut back by 5 bases and J by 8 bases. The germline V gene encodes CDR1 SGHVS and CDR2 FNYEAQ. CDR3 sequence: CASSQSRGREKLFF. The CDR3 nucleotides are TGTGCCAGCAGCCAAAGCAGGGGGCGCGAAAAACTGTTTTTT. Full variable domain (outside the CDR3, taken from reference TRBV7-6 and TRBJ1-4): GAGVSQSPRYKVTKRGQDVALRCDPISGHVSLYWYRQALGQGPEFLTYFNYEAQQDKSGLPNDRFSAERPEGSISTLTIQRTEQRDSAMYRCASSQSRGREKLFFGSGTQLSVL.

This sequence joins TRBV6-6 and TRBJ1-5, with TRBD1 matching over 10 bases. The junction had 5 bases not matched to a gene; V was cut back by 7 bases and J by 5 bases. This CDR3 region has 14 residues. CDR1 MNHNY and CDR2 SVGAGI come from the germline V gene (reference sequence). CDR3: CASTGTGEYQPQHF. In nucleotides, the CDR3 is TGTGCCAGCACCGGGACAGGGGAATATCAGCCCCAGCATTTT.

The CDR3 nucleotides are TGTGCCAGCAGCCTCCGGAGGACAGACAATGAGCAGTTCTTC. It specifies CASSLRRTDNEQFF. The chain uses TRBV7-2 and TRBJ2-1; weak D call: TRBD1 (6 bases). Germline V gene sequence: CDR1 SGHTA, CDR2 FQGNSA. The CDR3 totals 14 residues. V lost 5 bases to trimming and J lost 5 bases, with 13 bases between them.

The chain links TRBV4-3 to TRBJ2-2, with D uncertain. Germline CDR1 LGHNA, CDR2 YSLEER. Trimming pared 0 bases from V and 5 bases from J, leaving 4 bases between. CDR3 length: 13 amino acids. The DNA of the CDR3 is TGCGCCAGCAGCCAAGATGGGACCGGGGAGCTGTTTTTT. Amino acids: CASSQDGTGELFF.

V gene TRBV6-6 combines with J gene TRBJ1-6, with no clear D. Looked up from germline, CDR1 is MNHNY and CDR2 is SVGAGI (reference sequence). Deletions cut 6 bases from V and 0 bases from J, with 6 bases between. The CDR3 is made up of 14 amino acids. The DNA of the CDR3 is TGTGCCAGCAGACAGAGCTCCTATAATTCACCCCTCCACTTT. Translated, it gives CASRQSSYNSPLHF.

The chain carries TRBV19 and TRBJ1-1; D call uncertain. Germline V gene lookup returns CDR1 LNHDA and CDR2 SQIVND (reference sequence). Trimming cost V 6 bases and J 1 base, with 12 bases left between them. This CDR3 region has 14 residues. The CDR3 spells CASRVWRANTEAFF. The CDR3 coding sequence is TGTGCCAGTAGGGTTTGGAGGGCGAACACTGAAGCTTTCTTT.

This rearrangement joins TRBV29-1 to TRBJ1-1; TRBD1 might be the D (6 bases). Per the germline V gene, CDR1 is SQVTM and CDR2 is ANQGSEA. The V end was cut by 1 base, the J end by 6 bases, with 9 bases between. The CDR3 totals 12 residues. CDR3 in amino acids: CSVEAGASEAFF. DNA for the CDR3: TGCAGCGTTGAAGCGGGGGCGTCTGAAGCTTTCTTT. The complete variable domain, with remaining parts taken from reference TRBV29-1 and TRBJ1-1, reads SAVISQKPSRDICQRGTSLTIQCQVDSQVTMMFWYRQQPGQSLTLIATANQGSEATYESGFVIDKFPISRPNLTFSTLTVSNMSPEDSSIYLCSVEAGASEAFFGQGTRLTVV.

This sequence joins TRBV7-2 and TRBJ2-5, with a weak D call TRBD2 (5 bases). CDR1 and CDR2 (germline): SGHTA, FQGNSA. The CDR3 loop spans 14 amino acids. V was shortened by 5 bases and J by 5 bases, with 15 bases between the two germline ends. The CDR3 bases are TGTGCCAGCAGCGTCGGGATAGTCCGTGAGACCCAGTACTTC. Translating gives CASSVGIVRETQYF.

J is TRBJ1-4 and V is TRBV27; D ambiguous. CDR1 and CDR2 (germline): MNHEY, SMNVEV (reference sequence). Trimming stripped 3 bases from V and 7 bases from J, with 6 bases between. This CDR3 region has 12 residues. CDR3 bases: TGTGCCAGCAGTTTCGCGGGTGAAAAACTGTTTTTT. Encoded protein: CASSFAGEKLFF.

The J gene is TRBJ2-7, the V gene TRBV24-1; a possible D gene is TRBD2 (5 bases). The germline V gene encodes CDR1 KGHDR and CDR2 SFDVKD. The germline V and J ends were trimmed by 3 bases and 1 base, with 9 bases remaining between them. The CDR3 is 14 residues long. CDR3 region: CATSDLLASYEQYF. CDR3 nucleotides: TGTGCCACCAGTGATCTCCTAGCTTCCTACGAGCAGTACTTC.

J is TRBJ2-2 and V is TRBV6-4, with D possibly being TRBD2 (6 bases). The V and J ends lost 3 bases and 6 bases respectively, with 11 bases between them. The CDR3 has 14 amino acids. Germline CDR1 and CDR2: MRHNA and SNTAGT. CDR3 DNA sequence: TGTGCCAGCAGTGAGGGGACGGGAGCCGGGGAGCTGTTTTTT. It is translated as CASSEGTGAGELFF.